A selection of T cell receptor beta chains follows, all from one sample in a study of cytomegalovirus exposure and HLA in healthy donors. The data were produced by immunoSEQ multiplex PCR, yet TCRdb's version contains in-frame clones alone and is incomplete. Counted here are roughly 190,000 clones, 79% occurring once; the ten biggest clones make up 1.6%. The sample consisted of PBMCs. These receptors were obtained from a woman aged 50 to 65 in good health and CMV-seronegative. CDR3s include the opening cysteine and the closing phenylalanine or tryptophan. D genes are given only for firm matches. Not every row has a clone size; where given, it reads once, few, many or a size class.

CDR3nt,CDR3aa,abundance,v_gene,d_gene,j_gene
TGTGCCAGCAGTACGCGTCCGGAGACCCAGTACTTC,CASSTRPETQYF,once,TRBV28,NA,TRBJ2-5
TGTGCCAGTTTCGACCGGGATTACAACTATGGCGGCGGCTACACCTTC,CASFDRDYNYGGGYTF,NA,TRBV19,NA,TRBJ1-2
TGTGCCAGCCTCTACCGGGACAGACTTAATGAAAAACTGTTTTTT,CASLYRDRLNEKLFF,once,TRBV19,TRBD1,TRBJ1-4
TGCGCCAGCAGCCAAGAAGGCCTAGCGGGGTATGAGCAGTTCTTC,CASSQEGLAGYEQFF,NA,TRBV4-3,TRBD2,TRBJ2-1
TGTGCCAGCAGTTTTTTGGCGAACACTGAAGCTTTCTTT,CASSFLANTEAFF,NA,TRBV11-2,NA,TRBJ1-1
TGTGCCACCGGGACAGGGTCGAACACCGGGGAGCTGTTTTTT,CATGTGSNTGELFF,NA,TRBV6-4,TRBD1,TRBJ2-2
TGCGCCAGCAGCCAAGATCCGACTAGCGGGACTAGCACAGATACGCAGTATTTT,CASSQDPTSGTSTDTQYF,NA,TRBV4-3,TRBD2,TRBJ2-3
TGTGCCAGCAGCTTGGGGGCCGGTGTAGAAAAACTGTTTTTT,CASSLGAGVEKLFF,NA,TRBV7-6,NA,TRBJ1-4
TGTGCCAGCAGCTTACAGGTTAGCTACGAGCAGTACTTC,CASSLQVSYEQYF,NA,TRBV7-2,NA,TRBJ2-7
TGTGCCAGTAGGACGGCGGGGGCGGTTGGAAACATTCAGTACTTC,CASRTAGAVGNIQYF,NA,TRBV19,NA,TRBJ2-4
TGTGCCACTTCTCCCCAGACTAACTATGGCTACACCTTC,CATSPQTNYGYTF,few,TRBV6-6,NA,TRBJ1-2
TGTGCCAGCAGCCCTCGACAGGCGGTATATGGCTACACCTTC,CASSPRQAVYGYTF,NA,TRBV9,NA,TRBJ1-2
TGCGCCAGCAGCTCCGGGCCTTGGGAGAACTCCTACGAGCAGTACTTC,CASSSGPWENSYEQYF,NA,TRBV5-1,NA,TRBJ2-7
TGCAGCGTTGCCGGAACTATGAACACTGAAGCTTTCTTT,CSVAGTMNTEAFF,few,TRBV29-1,NA,TRBJ1-1
TGTGCCAGCAGCTCAGGACTATGGACTATCGGGGACACAGATACGCAGTATTTT,CASSSGLWTIGDTDTQYF,NA,TRBV7-8,NA,TRBJ2-3
TGTGCCAGCAGCCAAGGAGGGATCACCCAAGAGACCCAGTACTTC,CASSQGGITQETQYF,NA,TRBV4-2,NA,TRBJ2-5
TGTGCCAGTACTAATCAAGTGAACTATGGCTACACCTTC,CASTNQVNYGYTF,NA,TRBV19,NA,TRBJ1-2
TGTGCCAGCAGCTTAGCTGCGTCCGGGTCGAACACCGGGGAGCTGTTTTTT,CASSLAASGSNTGELFF,NA,TRBV7-3,NA,TRBJ2-2
TGTGCCAGCAGCTTAGTTCTGGGACAGGGTGAGCAGTTCTTC,CASSLVLGQGEQFF,NA,TRBV7-8,TRBD1,TRBJ2-1
TGTGCCAGCAGCTTATTTGACAGTAACACCGGGGAGCTGTTTTTT,CASSLFDSNTGELFF,NA,TRBV7-3,NA,TRBJ2-2
TGTGCCAGCAGAACGACAGATAGCAATCAGCCCCAGCATTTT,CASRTTDSNQPQHF,NA,TRBV28,NA,TRBJ1-5
TGTGCCAGCAGCTTGACTAGCGGGGAGGTACGGGAGACCCAGTACTTC,CASSLTSGEVRETQYF,once,TRBV11-2,TRBD2,TRBJ2-5
TGCGCCAGCAGCTCTCGGGACGGGAGCTACGAGCAGTACTTC,CASSSRDGSYEQYF,NA,TRBV5-1,NA,TRBJ2-7
TGTGCCAGCATTGGTAGGGGACAGGGCGATGAAAAACTGTTTTTT,CASIGRGQGDEKLFF,NA,TRBV28,TRBD1,TRBJ1-4
TGTGCCAGCATGGGGGGCTCTGGAAACACCATATATTTT,CASMGGSGNTIYF,NA,TRBV6-5,NA,TRBJ1-3
TGTGCCAGCAGAGGAAGACTAGCGCGAGAGTACGAGCAGTACTTC,CASRGRLAREYEQYF,NA,TRBV2,TRBD2,TRBJ2-7
TGTGCCAGCAGCTTGGCATTCAGGGGGGACGGCTACACCTTC,CASSLAFRGDGYTF,NA,TRBV7-3,TRBD1,TRBJ1-2
TGTGCCAGTAGTATCAACCCCCGACAGGTAAGGACCTACAATGAGCAGTTCTTC,CASSINPRQVRTYNEQFF,NA,TRBV19,NA,TRBJ2-1
TGTGCCAGCGGGGAGGGACGGGGCTCCTACGAGCAGTACTTC,CASGEGRGSYEQYF,once,TRBV7-9,TRBD2,TRBJ2-7
TGTGCCAGCAGCCCCCAGGGACCTACAGGGTCCAGCTGGGGCTACACCTTC,CASSPQGPTGSSWGYTF,NA,TRBV27,NA,TRBJ1-2
TGCGCCAGCAGCTCGGGACAGTTCCACTCTGGGGCCAACGCCCTGACTTTC,CASSSGQFHSGANALTF,NA,TRBV5-1,TRBD1,TRBJ2-6
TGTGCCAGCAGCTTAGTAGACAGGGCCTATAATTCACCCCTCCACTTT,CASSLVDRAYNSPLHF,once,TRBV5-6,TRBD1,TRBJ1-6
TGTGCCACCAGCAGAGATGCCCGTGTCGGTGGAAACACCATATATTTT,CATSRDARVGGNTIYF,NA,TRBV15,NA,TRBJ1-3
TGTGCCAGCAGTGGGCAGGCCGCCCTTATGAACACTGAAGCTTTCTTT,CASSGQAALMNTEAFF,once,TRBV27,NA,TRBJ1-1
TGTGCCAGCACTATTACCGGCGGCTCCTACGAGCAGTACTTC,CASTITGGSYEQYF,few,TRBV2,NA,TRBJ2-7
TGTGCCAGCAGCCTCGGGGCCGACCGGGGAGGCACTGAAGCTTTCTTT,CASSLGADRGGTEAFF,NA,TRBV7-2,NA,TRBJ1-1
TGTGCCAGCAGCTTGCGACGAGGGGGAAACACTGAAGCTTTCTTT,CASSLRRGGNTEAFF,NA,TRBV5-4,NA,TRBJ1-1
TGTGCCAGCAGCGTAGATTCAGGGGTGGGTGAAAAACTGTTTTTT,CASSVDSGVGEKLFF,NA,TRBV9,NA,TRBJ1-4
TGTGCCAGTAGTGCCTCCGGGACCAGGGGTCAGCCCCAGCATTTT,CASSASGTRGQPQHF,NA,TRBV19,NA,TRBJ1-5
TGCGCCAGCAGCTTGTGGACAAACTATGGCTACACCTTC,CASSLWTNYGYTF,NA,TRBV5-1,NA,TRBJ1-2
TGTGCCAGCAGTGAGGGCGGGACAGATTACGAGCAGTACTTC,CASSEGGTDYEQYF,NA,TRBV2,NA,TRBJ2-7
TGTGCCAGCAGCTTGGAGACAGCTGCCTACGAGCAGTACTTC,CASSLETAAYEQYF,NA,TRBV5-4,NA,TRBJ2-7
TGTGCCAGCAGCCGAGCGGTAGATACGCAGTATTTT,CASSRAVDTQYF,NA,TRBV11-2,NA,TRBJ2-3
TGTGCCAGCAGTCCGCGTCCGGGACAGGGGGCCCATGAGCAGTTCTTC,CASSPRPGQGAHEQFF,once,TRBV27,TRBD1,TRBJ2-1
TGTGCCAGCAGCTTTCGACTGAGCTCCTACGAGCAGTACTTC,CASSFRLSSYEQYF,NA,TRBV7-8,NA,TRBJ2-7
TGTGCCAGCAGCCCTCAGCCGATCGGACAGTCCGCGCAGTATTTT,CASSPQPIGQSAQYF,few,TRBV7-2,NA,TRBJ2-3